This TCR beta chain was recovered during a study of PD-1 blockade in classical Hodgkin lymphoma (TCRdb year 2020). Study-level background: Nivolumab dosing was 3 mg/kg intravenously every 2 weeks, continuing until either disease progression or unacceptable toxicity. To define a peripheral blood immune signature of response to PD-1 blockade in classical Hodgkin lymphoma, the study combined TCR beta sequencing with CyTOF.

Genomic DNA was isolated using the Qiagen DNeasy kit from unsorted PBMCs as well as from negatively selected CD4+ and CD8+ fractions. TCR beta CDR3 regions were subjected to amplification by immunoSEQ multiplex PCR with primers that anneal to V and J segments. Amplification bias was minimized using a synthetic immune receptor repertoire, and residual bias was removed computationally after sequencing. In the paper's pipeline: Repertoire diversity was quantified as the Shannon entropy index using custom Python scripts. Unsorted, CD4+ and CD8+ repertoires were analyzed separately, except for combined analyses in which CD4+ and CD8+ sequences were merged in silico. A clone counted as expanded when the clone's frequency after treatment rose at least 2-fold relative to C1D1, and clones undetected at baseline were given a pseudocount of 0.5. Singleton clones were defined as clones with 0 or 1 copy at C1D1, and non-singleton clones were defined as clones with 2 or more copies. Clones expanded in unsorted samples were labelled as CD4+, CD8+ or unknown by matching protein sequences in sorted samples from the same patient. Wilcoxon tests on paired samples were used to test diversity changes from C1D1 to C4D1. In TCRdb, the immuneACCESS table is reduced to in-frame sequences with V and J assigned. These tables do not hold every clone; where another copy was compared, an unresolved V gene accounts for under half, and the others remain unexplained. For V, J and clone size, that table is used; D and trimming come from the DNA. The sample table contains more than 50,000 clones; only one count was recorded for 80% to 90% of them. About 15% of the sample is held by the ten biggest clonotypes.

Including the terminal cysteine and phenylalanine, the CDR3 comprises 14 residues. The sequence is cut down to CDR3 DNA, 42 bases in frame from base 1. CDR1 and CDR2 are drawn from the germline V gene (reference sequence): LNHDA, SQIVND. A distance of 12 bases separates the germline ends of V and J, which lose 6 bases and 0 bases respectively. Study-wide findings and limitations: Patients starting nivolumab less than 1 year after ASCT had lower diversity and were excluded from later analyses to avoid confounding by immune reconstitution. Baseline TCR diversity was reported to be lower in newly diagnosed patients than in healthy donors, and even lower in relapsed/refractory patients. The study covered only a single clinical trial cohort, and the causes of the repertoire differences, possibly disease activity or prior therapy, were still not defined. CD4+ but not CD8+ TCR diversity rose significantly by C4D1 (p=0.0027 vs p=0.16), most apparent in complete responders (p=0.02). Among trial patients, those achieving complete response had baseline diversity similar to that of newly diagnosed patients, while diversity was significantly lower in partial responders and progressors.

The time point label for this specimen denotes: cycle 1 day 1 (C1D1), immediately before nivolumab initiation. All trial patients had relapsed after autologous stem cell transplantation, with cohorts A, B and C differing in prior brentuximab vedotin exposure. The trial cohort included fewer than 65 patients with relapsed/refractory classical Hodgkin lymphoma, and each patient had a best overall response of complete response, partial response or progressive disease. In the multi-cohort phase II CheckMate 205 trial, trial patients received single-agent nivolumab. An independent review committee assessed best overall response by applying the 2007 International Working Group response criteria. PBMCs from the trial were collected at three points: immediately before nivolumab initiation (C1D1), and during therapy at cycle 2 day 1 and cycle 4 day 1. Peripheral blood was collected in 8 mL Vacutainer Cell Preparation Tubes, from which PBMCs were isolated by centrifugation and then cryopreserved.

Worth noting for this clone: The antigen it binds to is not known. Qualities for individual bases were not recorded, and no much larger clone is one base off.

Sequenced here: peripheral blood mononuclear cells (PBMCs), sampled at baseline. The source is a human donor with classical Hodgkin lymphoma. The chain uses TRBV19 and TRBJ2-7; TRBD1 is possibly the D segment (6 matching bases). In nucleotide form, the sequence is TGTGCCAGTAGCAAACAGGGTTTCTCCTACGAGCAGTACTTC. It codes for CASSKQGFSYEQYF.